This T cell receptor beta chain was retrieved from a study of blood T cell repertoires in COVID-19. This clone has just one count. Germline CDR1 SEHNR, CDR2 FQNEAQ (reference sequence). Trimming removed 5 bases from V and 4 bases from J, with 11 bases in between. The CDR3 contains 13 residues. Measured with immunoSEQ multiplex PCR; TCRdb has only the in-frame clones, and not every one. The repertoire includes 300,000 or so clones, around 90% of them detected once, and roughly 3.9% sits in the top ten. This chain uses TRBV7-9 with TRBJ1-1; TRBD1 is a possible D gene (6 bases). The origin of this receptor is a woman between 35 and 50 years old with acute or convalescent COVID-19. Sequencing input: peripheral blood. The CDR3 loop is CASSPRDTTEAFF. The CDR3 bases are TGTGCCAGCAGCCCCCGGGACACCACTGAAGCTTTCTTT.